Listed below are T cell receptor beta chains from one sample, sequenced in a study of T-cell reconstitution after alpha-beta-depleted transplantation in children. TCRdb processed the PCR reads anew with MiXCR; each CDR3 protein has one entry. The table records about 540,000 distinct CDR3 sequences, 20% to 30% of them present only once. The sequences come from PBMCs, collected before TCRalphabeta/CD19-depleted stem cell transplant. All receptors come from a boy under three years old with Wiskott-Aldrich syndrome, due to receive a stem cell transplant. CDR3s include the opening cysteine and the closing phenylalanine or tryptophan. The D gene is left open where the match is weak. Rows give clone size only sometimes, using once, few, many, or a class for an expanded clone.

j_call,d_call,clone_size,v_call,cdr3_aa,cdr3_nt
TRBJ2-5,.,few,TRBV5-1,CASSYRDQETQYF,TGCGCCAGCAGCTACCGGGATCAAGAGACCCAGTACTTC
TRBJ2-1,.,.,TRBV5-1,CASSPRTDIFNEQFF,TGCGCCAGCAGCCCCCGTACAGACATCTTCAATGAGCAGTTCTTC
TRBJ1-1,TRBD1,.,TRBV29-1,CSVLWTGALRDTEAFF,TGCAGCGTACTTTGGACAGGCGCGTTGAGGGACACTGAAGCTTTCTTT
TRBJ2-3,.,.,TRBV9,CASSKRAGMWVADTQYF,TGTGCCAGCAGCAAAAGGGCAGGGATGTGGGTGGCAGATACGCAGTATTTT
TRBJ2-1,TRBD1,.,TRBV10-3,CAISESRGTDNEQFF,TGTGCCATCAGTGAAAGTCGAGGGACAGATAATGAGCAGTTCTTC
TRBJ2-1,TRBD2,few,TRBV6-1,CASGSLAGTYNEQFF,TGTGCCAGCGGGTCGTTAGCGGGAACTTACAATGAGCAGTTCTTC
TRBJ2-7,TRBD2,few,TRBV19,CASRLTSATYEQYF,TGTGCCAGTAGACTGACTAGCGCTACCTACGAGCAGTACTTC
TRBJ2-2,.,few,TRBV24-1,CATSDLGSGELFF,TGTGCCACCAGTGATCTGGGGTCCGGGGAGCTGTTTTTT
TRBJ2-3,TRBD1,.,TRBV10-3,CAISESGRGSTDTQYF,TGTGCCATCAGTGAGTCGGGCAGGGGGTCCACAGATACGCAGTATTTT
TRBJ2-2,.,few,TRBV5-1,CASSASGSLSTGELFF,TGCGCCAGCAGCGCATCCGGGTCACTCTCCACCGGGGAGCTGTTTTTT
TRBJ2-5,.,.,TRBV12-3/TRBV12-4,CASSLYPTETQYF,TGTGCCAGCAGTTTATACCCCACGGAGACCCAGTACTTC
TRBJ1-1,.,few,TRBV18,CASSPDRWSLNTEAFF,TGTGCCAGCTCACCAGACAGGTGGTCCCTGAACACTGAAGCTTTCTTT
TRBJ2-5,TRBD1,few,TRBV5-1,CASSDLQGPETQYF,TGCGCCAGCAGCGATCTACAGGGGCCAGAGACCCAGTACTTC
TRBJ2-1,.,.,TRBV3-1,CASSQALAFFEQFF,TGTGCCAGCAGTCAGGCACTAGCCTTCTTTGAGCAGTTCTTC
TRBJ2-2,.,.,TRBV11-2,CASKLVREAGELFF,TGTGCCAGCAAACTAGTCAGAGAAGCCGGGGAGCTGTTTTTT
TRBJ2-7,.,.,TRBV20-1,CSARDQLYEQYF,TGCAGTGCTAGAGACCAACTTTACGAGCAGTACTTC
TRBJ2-7,.,.,TRBV5-1,CASSEGLGEQYF,TGCGCCAGCAGCGAGGGACTTGGGGAGCAGTACTTC
TRBJ2-1,TRBD2,.,TRBV29-1,CSVRGLVLDEQFF,TGCAGCGTTCGAGGACTAGTGCTAGATGAGCAGTTCTTC
TRBJ2-5,.,few,TRBV4-1,CASSQLDSQETQYF,TGCGCCAGCAGCCAGCTCGATTCCCAAGAGACCCAGTACTTC
TRBJ2-7,.,few,TRBV29-1,CSVEIGRTYEQYF,TGCAGCGTTGAGATAGGCAGGACCTACGAGCAGTACTTC
TRBJ2-1,TRBD2,.,TRBV5-1,CASTESGLPYNEQFF,TGCGCCAGCACCGAGTCGGGACTACCCTACAATGAGCAGTTCTTC
TRBJ2-1,.,.,TRBV5-1,CASSLVGWRWDEQFF,TGCGCCAGCAGCTTGGTAGGGTGGAGGTGGGATGAGCAGTTCTTC
TRBJ1-2,.,.,TRBV7-9,CASNAGGGYTF,TGTGCCAGTAATGCCGGGGGAGGCTACACCTTC
TRBJ2-5,.,many,TRBV10-3,CAISESPETQYF,TGTGCCATCAGTGAGTCGCCGGAGACCCAGTACTTC
TRBJ2-1,TRBD2,once,TRBV20-1,CSARPLAEQFF,TGCAGTGCTAGGCCACTAGCGGAGCAGTTCTTC
TRBJ1-3,.,few,TRBV7-9,CASSRHGSGNTIYF,TGTGCCAGCAGCCGCCACGGGTCTGGAAACACCATATATTTT
TRBJ2-1,TRBD1,few,TRBV20-1,CSARDRVTYNEQFF,TGCAGTGCTAGGGACAGGGTTACCTACAATGAGCAGTTCTTC
TRBJ2-1,TRBD2,few,TRBV7-7,CASSLWEGPGNEQFF,TGTGCCAGCAGCTTATGGGAGGGCCCGGGCAATGAGCAGTTCTTC
TRBJ1-5,.,.,TRBV12-3/TRBV12-4,CASSLRASNQPQHF,TGTGCCAGCAGTCTCCGGGCCAGTAATCAGCCCCAGCATTTT
TRBJ2-6,.,.,TRBV7-9,CASSPGQPGANVLTF,TGTGCCAGCAGCCCCGGACAGCCTGGGGCCAACGTCCTGACTTTC
TRBJ2-3,.,.,TRBV27,CASSLLGGLGTDTQYF,TGTGCCAGCAGTTTGCTTGGGGGGCTCGGCACAGATACGCAGTATTTT
TRBJ2-1,TRBD2,few,TRBV29-1,CSVVPSGRAAYNEQFF,TGCAGCGTTGTTCCTAGCGGGAGGGCCGCTTACAATGAGCAGTTCTTC
TRBJ1-1,.,few,TRBV20-1,CSVPWATEAFF,TGCAGTGTTCCATGGGCCACTGAAGCTTTCTTT
TRBJ2-7,TRBD2,few,TRBV5-1,CASSLGLRTSGAYEQYF,TGCGCCAGCAGCTTGGGTCTACGGACTAGCGGAGCCTACGAGCAGTACTTC
TRBJ2-1,TRBD1,few,TRBV24-1,CATSDSGTGERNEQFF,TGTGCCACCAGTGATTCCGGGACAGGGGAGCGCAATGAGCAGTTCTTC
TRBJ2-1,TRBD2,.,TRBV24-1,CATRASGTNEQFF,TGTGCCACCAGGGCTAGCGGGACCAATGAGCAGTTCTTC
TRBJ2-3,.,many,TRBV10-3,CAISVIGGPDTQYF,TGTGCCATCAGTGTTATCGGGGGGCCAGATACGCAGTATTTT
TRBJ1-2,TRBD1,.,TRBV20-1,CSARDPDRVPGYTF,TGCAGTGCTAGAGATCCGGACAGGGTCCCTGGCTACACCTTC
TRBJ2-1,.,.,TRBV20-1,CSAGQPLSKQFF,TGCAGTGCGGGTCAGCCTCTTTCAAAACAGTTCTTC
TRBJ1-2,.,.,TRBV29-1,CSVVTPGQGLYGYTF,TGCAGCGTTGTCACCCCGGGACAAGGGCTCTATGGCTACACCTTC
TRBJ2-3,.,.,TRBV10-3,CAISEGLSTDTQYF,TGTGCCATCAGTGAGGGACTGAGCACAGATACGCAGTATTTT
TRBJ2-7,.,.,TRBV6-1,CASSEVEGAHYEQYF,TGTGCCAGCAGTGAAGTGGAGGGGGCGCACTACGAGCAGTACTTC
TRBJ2-5,TRBD1,.,TRBV7-3,CASSRDRGLQETQYF,TGTGCCAGCAGCCGGGACAGGGGGCTACAAGAGACCCAGTACTTC
TRBJ2-1,.,.,TRBV12-3/TRBV12-4,CASSPNDIYNEQFF,TGTGCCAGCAGTCCTAATGACATCTACAATGAGCAGTTCTTC
TRBJ2-1,TRBD2,.,TRBV7-9,CASSFSGRAGDEQFF,TGTGCCAGCAGCTTTAGCGGGAGGGCCGGGGATGAGCAGTTCTTC
TRBJ2-3,TRBD1,many,TRBV27,CASSLLTGGTDTQYF,TGTGCCAGCAGTTTACTGACAGGGGGCACAGATACGCAGTATTTT
TRBJ2-2,.,few,TRBV7-2,CASSFFLGWGTGELFF,TGTGCCAGCAGCTTTTTCTTGGGTTGGGGCACCGGGGAGCTGTTTTTT
TRBJ2-2,.,.,TRBV5-1,CASSRTGTANTGELFF,TGCGCCAGCAGCCGAACCGGGACGGCGAACACCGGGGAGCTGTTTTTT
TRBJ2-3,TRBD2,.,TRBV20-1,CSASHGGRGGRDTQYF,TGCAGTGCTAGCCATGGAGGGCGTGGCGGGAGGGATACGCAGTATTTT
TRBJ2-1,TRBD1,few,TRBV7-6,CASSSRTGSYNEQFF,TGTGCCAGCAGCTCTCGGACAGGCTCATACAATGAGCAGTTCTTC
TRBJ2-2,TRBD1,few,TRBV5-1,CASSSPTGKVNTGELFF,TGCGCCAGCAGCTCCCCGACAGGGAAGGTCAACACCGGGGAGCTGTTTTTT
TRBJ2-1,TRBD1,.,TRBV20-1,CSATGTASYNEQFF,TGCAGTGCAACCGGGACAGCATCCTACAATGAGCAGTTCTTC
TRBJ1-2,.,few,TRBV20-1,CSASDSGYPSYGYTF,TGCAGTGCTAGCGACTCAGGCTACCCTTCCTATGGCTACACCTTC
TRBJ2-1,.,.,TRBV19,CASSIPGRVRLNEQFF,TGTGCCAGTAGTATTCCTGGCCGTGTCCGACTCAATGAGCAGTTCTTC
TRBJ2-5,.,many,TRBV7-2,CASSSAGRSQETQYF,TGTGCCAGCAGCTCAGCGGGCAGAAGCCAAGAGACCCAGTACTTC
TRBJ2-4,.,.,TRBV12-3/TRBV12-4,CASSFADKNIQYF,TGTGCCAGCAGTTTTGCCGACAAAAACATTCAGTACTTC